The rows below give T cell receptor beta chains drawn from one sample of a study of persistence of HIV-infected CD4 T cells. The protocol was immunoSEQ multiplex PCR, while the TCRdb copy is restricted to in-frame clones and leaves out a portion. The sample consists of roughly 8,500 clones, approximately 81% of them appearing once. The antigens these receptors bind are not known. The material was CD4+ T cells sorted from PBMCs after roughly 18-hour stimulation, obtained from a patient who received antiretroviral therapy. These receptor sequences come from an adult woman with HIV who was CMV-seropositive. CDR3s include the opening cysteine and the closing phenylalanine or tryptophan. Fields, in order: J gene, D gene, clone size, V gene, CDR3 DNA, CDR3 protein. D genes are given only for firm matches. For some rows the clone size is stated as once, few or many, or as a class when expanded; others skip it.

j_call: TRBJ2-2; d_call: -; clone_size: -; v_call: TRBV19; cdr3_nt: TGTGCCAGTAGTACGCAGGGAACCGGGGAGCTGTTTTTT; cdr3_aa: CASSTQGTGELFF
j_call: TRBJ2-7; d_call: -; clone_size: -; v_call: TRBV6-5; cdr3_nt: TGTGCCAGCAGCCGACAATACGAGCAGTACTTC; cdr3_aa: CASSRQYEQYF
j_call: TRBJ1-2; d_call: -; clone_size: -; v_call: TRBV2; cdr3_nt: TGTGCCAGCAGTCAGGGGTCCATCCCTGACTATGGCTACACCTTC; cdr3_aa: CASSQGSIPDYGYTF
j_call: TRBJ1-3; d_call: -; clone_size: -; v_call: TRBV5-8; cdr3_nt: TGTGCCAGCAGATATCAAGGGGAACCTGGAAACACCATATATTTT; cdr3_aa: CASRYQGEPGNTIYF
j_call: TRBJ1-1; d_call: -; clone_size: -; v_call: TRBV20-1; cdr3_nt: TGCAGTGCCACAGGGAACACTGAAGCTTTCTTT; cdr3_aa: CSATGNTEAFF
j_call: TRBJ1-6; d_call: -; clone_size: -; v_call: TRBV28; cdr3_nt: TGTGCCAGCAGCCCGGCGGGGGGTGTTTCCCTCCACTTT; cdr3_aa: CASSPAGGVSLHF
j_call: TRBJ2-1; d_call: TRBD1; clone_size: -; v_call: TRBV7-6; cdr3_nt: TGTGCCAGCAGCCTGACAGGGAACGAGCAGTTCTTC; cdr3_aa: CASSLTGNEQFF
j_call: TRBJ2-7; d_call: -; clone_size: -; v_call: TRBV29-1; cdr3_nt: TGCAGCGTTGCACCGGGGGTGAGCTCCTACGAGCAGTACTTC; cdr3_aa: CSVAPGVSSYEQYF
j_call: TRBJ2-1; d_call: TRBD1; clone_size: -; v_call: TRBV5-4; cdr3_nt: TGTGCCAGCAGCTCCGGGACAGGGTTTCCCCCTAACAGGATGGAGCAGTTCTTC; cdr3_aa: CASSSGTGFPPNRMEQFF
j_call: TRBJ1-2; d_call: -; clone_size: -; v_call: TRBV24-1; cdr3_nt: TGTGCCACCAGTGATACCCAGGGGAACTATGGCTACACCTTC; cdr3_aa: CATSDTQGNYGYTF
j_call: TRBJ1-1; d_call: TRBD1; clone_size: -; v_call: TRBV7-6; cdr3_nt: TGTGCCAGCAGCTTAAGGGGGCCCACTGAAGCTTTCTTT; cdr3_aa: CASSLRGPTEAFF
j_call: TRBJ1-2; d_call: -; clone_size: -; v_call: TRBV2; cdr3_nt: TGTGCCAGCAGTGAGGTGGGGTTTGGGTCCTACACCTTC; cdr3_aa: CASSEVGFGSYTF
j_call: TRBJ2-7; d_call: TRBD1; clone_size: -; v_call: TRBV18; cdr3_nt: TGTGCCAGCTCGCCGGACAGGGCCCACGAGCAGTACTTC; cdr3_aa: CASSPDRAHEQYF
j_call: TRBJ1-3; d_call: -; clone_size: -; v_call: TRBV4-1; cdr3_nt: TGCGCCAGCAGCCAAGGGGTGCAGACAAGCTCTGGAAACACCATATATTTT; cdr3_aa: CASSQGVQTSSGNTIYF
j_call: TRBJ1-6; d_call: -; clone_size: once; v_call: TRBV19; cdr3_nt: TGTGCCAGTACCCCTTTTGGGGGTCACTATAATTCACCCCTCCACTTT; cdr3_aa: CASTPFGGHYNSPLHF
j_call: TRBJ1-1; d_call: -; clone_size: -; v_call: TRBV7-9; cdr3_nt: TGTGCCAGCAGCCAACAGTTAAACACTGAAGCTTTCTTT; cdr3_aa: CASSQQLNTEAFF
j_call: TRBJ1-2; d_call: TRBD1; clone_size: -; v_call: TRBV6-5; cdr3_nt: TGTGCCAGCAGTTCGGGACAGGGGTTCAATGGCTACACCTTC; cdr3_aa: CASSSGQGFNGYTF
j_call: TRBJ2-1; d_call: -; clone_size: -; v_call: TRBV27; cdr3_nt: TGTGCCAGCAGTTTATCGCCCCAATTCCGTCGACAGTTGTACAATGAGCAGTTCTTC; cdr3_aa: CASSLSPQFRRQLYNEQFF
j_call: TRBJ2-7; d_call: -; clone_size: once; v_call: TRBV21-1; cdr3_nt: TGTGCCAGCAGCAAAAGAATCGGGGTCCACCGGGACAGTTCCTACGAGCAGTACTTC; cdr3_aa: CASSKRIGVHRDSSYEQYF
j_call: TRBJ1-1; d_call: -; clone_size: few; v_call: TRBV28; cdr3_nt: TGTGCCAGCAGTACCATAGGGCAGTCCACTGAAGCTTTCTTT; cdr3_aa: CASSTIGQSTEAFF
j_call: TRBJ1-2; d_call: -; clone_size: -; v_call: TRBV7-8; cdr3_nt: TGTGCCAGCAGCTTATCACCAGCAGACACGGGAGGCTATGGCTACACCTTC; cdr3_aa: CASSLSPADTGGYGYTF
j_call: TRBJ1-5; d_call: -; clone_size: -; v_call: TRBV23-1; cdr3_nt: TGCGCCAGCAGTCAATTTGAAAATAGCAATCAGCCCCAGCATTTT; cdr3_aa: CASSQFENSNQPQHF
j_call: TRBJ2-1; d_call: TRBD2; clone_size: -; v_call: TRBV6-5; cdr3_nt: TGTGCCAGCAGTTACCCGGCGGGAGGGGGTGACAATGAGCAGTTCTTC; cdr3_aa: CASSYPAGGGDNEQFF
j_call: TRBJ2-2; d_call: -; clone_size: once; v_call: TRBV9; cdr3_nt: TGTGCCAGCAGCGTAGCGGGAAACACCGGGGAGCTGTTTTTT; cdr3_aa: CASSVAGNTGELFF
j_call: TRBJ1-1; d_call: TRBD1; clone_size: -; v_call: TRBV19; cdr3_nt: TGTGCCAGTAGTAGGACAGGGGTGGGTAACACTGAAGCTTTCTTT; cdr3_aa: CASSRTGVGNTEAFF
j_call: TRBJ2-7; d_call: TRBD2; clone_size: few; v_call: TRBV19; cdr3_nt: TGTGCCAGTAGTCCCGGGACTAGCGCGTACGAGCAGTACTTC; cdr3_aa: CASSPGTSAYEQYF
j_call: TRBJ1-1; d_call: -; clone_size: -; v_call: TRBV19; cdr3_nt: TGTGCCAGTAGTAGGCGTCGGGGGACGGGTTTTTCTCCGACGAACACTGAAGCTTTCTTT; cdr3_aa: CASSRRRGTGFSPTNTEAFF
j_call: TRBJ2-1; d_call: -; clone_size: -; v_call: TRBV4-1; cdr3_nt: TGCGCCAGCACCCCAAGGCAGGGACCCAACAATGAGCAGTTCTTC; cdr3_aa: CASTPRQGPNNEQFF
j_call: TRBJ2-5; d_call: -; clone_size: -; v_call: TRBV20-1; cdr3_nt: TGCAGTGCTAGTATAGTCCCTGGGGGAGAGACCCAGTACTTC; cdr3_aa: CSASIVPGGETQYF
j_call: TRBJ1-2; d_call: -; clone_size: -; v_call: TRBV3-1/TRBV3-2; cdr3_nt: TGTGCCAGCCAACAGGGCCGGGGTGGCTACACCTTC; cdr3_aa: CASQQGRGGYTF
j_call: TRBJ2-2; d_call: -; clone_size: -; v_call: TRBV2; cdr3_nt: TGTGCCAGCAGTGAGTTGGAGCCGAACACCGGGGAGCTGTTTTTT; cdr3_aa: CASSELEPNTGELFF
j_call: TRBJ1-6; d_call: TRBD1; clone_size: few; v_call: TRBV6-5; cdr3_nt: TGTGCCAGCAGGACCGGGACAGGGCTTCTATCACCCCTCCACTTT; cdr3_aa: CASRTGTGLLSPLHF
j_call: TRBJ1-2; d_call: -; clone_size: -; v_call: TRBV21-1; cdr3_nt: TGTGCCAGCAGCAGAGGCAGTGGCTACACCTTC; cdr3_aa: CASSRGSGYTF
j_call: TRBJ2-2; d_call: TRBD2; clone_size: -; v_call: TRBV5-6; cdr3_nt: TGTGCCAGCAGCTTGGATCGCCTAGCGGGAAACACCGGGGAGCTGTTTTTT; cdr3_aa: CASSLDRLAGNTGELFF
j_call: TRBJ1-1; d_call: -; clone_size: -; v_call: TRBV5-1; cdr3_nt: TGCGCCAGCAGCTTTCTGACAGCTATGAACACTGAAGCTTTCTTT; cdr3_aa: CASSFLTAMNTEAFF
j_call: TRBJ1-1; d_call: TRBD1; clone_size: -; v_call: TRBV19; cdr3_nt: TGTGCCAGTAGTGGTCGACAGGGGAACACTGAAGCTTTCTTT; cdr3_aa: CASSGRQGNTEAFF
j_call: TRBJ2-7; d_call: -; clone_size: -; v_call: TRBV7-9; cdr3_nt: TGTGCCAGCAGCAGGCGGTTAGACCAGGGGGGCGAGCAGTACTTC; cdr3_aa: CASSRRLDQGGEQYF
j_call: TRBJ2-7; d_call: -; clone_size: -; v_call: TRBV9; cdr3_nt: TGTGCCAGCAGCGCTGGTCTCGGCTCCTACGAGCAGTACTTC; cdr3_aa: CASSAGLGSYEQYF
j_call: TRBJ1-1; d_call: -; clone_size: -; v_call: TRBV4-3; cdr3_nt: TGCGCCAGCAGCCATCTTCAGGGATTGGGGGCTTTCTTT; cdr3_aa: CASSHLQGLGAFF
j_call: TRBJ1-3; d_call: -; clone_size: -; v_call: TRBV6-5; cdr3_nt: TGTGCCAGCAGTTACTCCACCCCCTCTGGAAACACCATATATTTT; cdr3_aa: CASSYSTPSGNTIYF
j_call: TRBJ1-1; d_call: TRBD1; clone_size: -; v_call: TRBV30; cdr3_nt: TGTGCCTGGATCCCGGTGGACAGGCTGAACACTGAAGCTTTCTTT; cdr3_aa: CAWIPVDRLNTEAFF
j_call: TRBJ1-5; d_call: -; clone_size: -; v_call: TRBV18; cdr3_nt: TGTGCCAGCTCACCATCGGGCAGGGCAGGCAATCAGCCCCAGCATTTT; cdr3_aa: CASSPSGRAGNQPQHF
j_call: TRBJ1-1; d_call: TRBD1; clone_size: -; v_call: TRBV6-5; cdr3_nt: TGTGCCAGCAGCCGTGGACAGGGGAACACTGAAGCTTTCTTT; cdr3_aa: CASSRGQGNTEAFF
j_call: TRBJ2-1; d_call: -; clone_size: -; v_call: TRBV5-1; cdr3_nt: TGCGCCAGCAGCTTGGAGGTCAGGGCGAATGAGCAGTTCTTC; cdr3_aa: CASSLEVRANEQFF
j_call: TRBJ2-3; d_call: TRBD2; clone_size: -; v_call: TRBV24-1; cdr3_nt: TGTGCCACCAGTGTAGGTAGCGGGAGCACAGATACGCAGTATTTT; cdr3_aa: CATSVGSGSTDTQYF
j_call: TRBJ1-1; d_call: -; clone_size: -; v_call: TRBV18; cdr3_nt: TGTGCCAGCTCACCAACAGACACTGAAGCTTTCTTT; cdr3_aa: CASSPTDTEAFF